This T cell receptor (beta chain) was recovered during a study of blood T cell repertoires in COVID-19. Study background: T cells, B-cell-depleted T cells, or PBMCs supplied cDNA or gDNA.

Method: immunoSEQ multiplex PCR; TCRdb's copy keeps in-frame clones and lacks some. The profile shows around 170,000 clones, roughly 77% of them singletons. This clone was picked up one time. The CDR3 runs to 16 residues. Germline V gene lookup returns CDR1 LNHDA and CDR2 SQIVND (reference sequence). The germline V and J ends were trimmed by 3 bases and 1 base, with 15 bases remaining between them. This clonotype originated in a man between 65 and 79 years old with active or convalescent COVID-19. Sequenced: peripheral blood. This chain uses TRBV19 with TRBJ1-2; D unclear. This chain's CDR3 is CASSMGAGRGNYGYTF. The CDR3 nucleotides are TGTGCCAGTAGTATGGGTGCAGGCCGGGGTAACTATGGCTACACCTTC.